The rows below give T cell receptor beta chains drawn from one sample of a study of CXCR3-negative and CXCR3-positive naive CD8 T cells. TCRdb reprocessed the 5' RACE reads, with one entry per CDR3 protein and no DNA. The sample totals some 47,000 distinct CDR3 sequences. Sequences were obtained from naive CXCR3+ CD8+ T cells from blood. These receptors were taken from a human donor in good health. Some clones in this sample may be carry-over from other donors' samples. Each CDR3 is given with its conserved first and last residue.

j_call,v_call,cdr3_aa
TRBJ2-7,TRBV3-1,CASSQGGRTYEQYF
TRBJ2-1,TRBV6-2/TRBV6-3,CASSPPAGNNEQFF
TRBJ1-1,TRBV7-9,CASSLAGAETNTEAFF
TRBJ2-5,TRBV7-2,CASSLEAAQETQYF
TRBJ1-1,TRBV20-1,CSATGQTNTEAFF
TRBJ2-1,TRBV15,CATSRKTGEEQFF
TRBJ1-1,TRBV9,CASSASRDRGELDTEAFF
TRBJ2-7,TRBV7-3,CASSLYGRSSYEQYF
TRBJ2-2,TRBV29-1,CSVEDPGQGRTGELFF
TRBJ1-4,TRBV6-5,CASSQTGEKLFF
TRBJ2-7,TRBV29-1,CSVLSEGQGYEQYF
TRBJ2-2,TRBV19,CASSPLTSGVLTGELFF
TRBJ1-2,TRBV7-6,CASSWGTGANYGYTF
TRBJ1-6,TRBV2,CASSVRDRGGDIYSPLHF
TRBJ1-5,TRBV4-3,CASSQYWQSNQPQHF
TRBJ1-2,TRBV7-9,CASSSTQGHYGYTF
TRBJ2-3,TRBV7-6,CASSLALAGSSTDTQYF
TRBJ1-1,TRBV20-1,CSAISVTDTEAFF
TRBJ2-7,TRBV6-5,CASASNPPWDEQYF
TRBJ1-2,TRBV27,CASSFTRAHHGYTF
TRBJ2-7,TRBV10-3,CAISNGTEIYEQYF
TRBJ2-7,TRBV7-9,CASSPDRDAYEQYF
TRBJ1-5,TRBV19,CASSIRGPGQPQHF
TRBJ1-1,TRBV24-1,CATAGLSTEAFF
TRBJ2-1,TRBV28,CASSLTSSSYNEQFF